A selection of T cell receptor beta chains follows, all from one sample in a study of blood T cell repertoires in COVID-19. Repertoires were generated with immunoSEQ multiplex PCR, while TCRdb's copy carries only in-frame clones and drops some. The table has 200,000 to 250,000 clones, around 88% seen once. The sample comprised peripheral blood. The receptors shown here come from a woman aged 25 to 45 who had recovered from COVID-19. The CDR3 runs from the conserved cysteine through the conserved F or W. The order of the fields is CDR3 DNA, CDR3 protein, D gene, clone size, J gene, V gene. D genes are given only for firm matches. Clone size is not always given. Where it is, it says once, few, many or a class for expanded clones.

CDR3 DNA: TGTGCCAGCAGCCATCCCACACTAGCGGGGCTCGTACACGGGGAGCTGTTTTTT
CDR3 protein: CASSHPTLAGLVHGELFF
D gene: TRBD2
clone size: .
J gene: TRBJ2-2
V gene: TRBV4-2

CDR3 DNA: TGTGCCAGCAGTTACACCCAGAGGGTCTACGAGCAGTACTTC
CDR3 protein: CASSYTQRVYEQYF
D gene: .
clone size: few
J gene: TRBJ2-7
V gene: TRBV6-6

CDR3 DNA: TGTGCCAGCAGCTTATCCATAGCGGGGGGGCCTAGAGGGCCCGGGGAGCTGTTTTTT
CDR3 protein: CASSLSIAGGPRGPGELFF
D gene: TRBD2
clone size: .
J gene: TRBJ2-2
V gene: TRBV7-3

CDR3 DNA: TGTGCCACCAGCGGAGGACCGGGACAGCGAACCGGGGAGCTGTTTTTT
CDR3 protein: CATSGGPGQRTGELFF
D gene: TRBD1
clone size: .
J gene: TRBJ2-2
V gene: TRBV15

CDR3 DNA: TGCGCCAGCAGCCAAGGACGGGGACTAGCGGGGGGATACTACAATGAGCAGTTCTTC
CDR3 protein: CASSQGRGLAGGYYNEQFF
D gene: TRBD2
clone size: .
J gene: TRBJ2-1
V gene: TRBV4-3

CDR3 DNA: TGTGCCAGCAGGCCTGACAGACCCGGGAGGTCTGAAGCTTTCTTT
CDR3 protein: CASRPDRPGRSEAFF
D gene: .
clone size: .
J gene: TRBJ1-1
V gene: TRBV6-5

CDR3 DNA: TGTGCCACCAGCACCGACAGGGAAAATAGCAATCAGCCCCAGCATTTT
CDR3 protein: CATSTDRENSNQPQHF
D gene: TRBD1
clone size: .
J gene: TRBJ1-5
V gene: TRBV15

CDR3 DNA: TGTGCCAGCAGTCCGCGACTAGCGGGGGGGCCGCTTGGGGCCAACGTCCTGACTTTC
CDR3 protein: CASSPRLAGGPLGANVLTF
D gene: TRBD2
clone size: .
J gene: TRBJ2-6
V gene: TRBV6-2/TRBV6-3

CDR3 DNA: TGTGCCAGCAGTGAAGACCCGGGACTAGTGTACGAGCAGTACTTC
CDR3 protein: CASSEDPGLVYEQYF
D gene: TRBD2
clone size: .
J gene: TRBJ2-7
V gene: TRBV2

CDR3 DNA: TGTGCCATCAGTGGACAGTCATCTGACTATGGCTACACCTTC
CDR3 protein: CAISGQSSDYGYTF
D gene: .
clone size: .
J gene: TRBJ1-2
V gene: TRBV10-3